This T cell receptor (beta chain) was recorded in a study of cytomegalovirus exposure and HLA in healthy donors. Of note for this clone: Its antigen remains unidentified.

The PCR employed 60 Vbeta primers together with 13 Jbeta primers. Method: immunoSEQ multiplex PCR; TCRdb's copy keeps in-frame clones and lacks some. The data contain over 85,000 clones, around 72% of them singletons. Broader study findings: The study found most TCR sequences rare, yet found some public TCRs in many donors.

CDR1 KGHSH and CDR2 LQKENI come from the germline V gene. The J segment lost 3 bases and the V segment lost 0 bases, leaving 1 base of the junction unmatched. The CDR3 runs 16 residues. Sample: PBMCs. The receptor was derived from a man in his forties in good health and CMV-seronegative. This chain connects TRBV18 to TRBJ2-2; 10 bases are shared with TRBD1. The CDR3 sequence: CASSPPGQGHTGELFF. In nucleotides, the CDR3 is TGTGCCAGCTCACCACCGGGACAGGGGCACACCGGGGAGCTGTTTTTT.